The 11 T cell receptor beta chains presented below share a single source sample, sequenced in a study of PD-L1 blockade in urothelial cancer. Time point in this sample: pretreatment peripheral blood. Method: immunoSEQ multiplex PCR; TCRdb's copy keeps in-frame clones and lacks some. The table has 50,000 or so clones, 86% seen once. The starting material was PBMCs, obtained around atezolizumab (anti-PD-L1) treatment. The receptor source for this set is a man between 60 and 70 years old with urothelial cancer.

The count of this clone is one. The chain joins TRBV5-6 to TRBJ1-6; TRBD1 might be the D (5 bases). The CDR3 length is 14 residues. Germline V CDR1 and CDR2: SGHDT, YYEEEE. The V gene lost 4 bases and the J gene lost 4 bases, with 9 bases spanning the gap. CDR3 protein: CASSLGTYNSPLHF. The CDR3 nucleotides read TGTGCCAGCAGCCTCGGGACTTATAATTCACCCCTCCACTTT.

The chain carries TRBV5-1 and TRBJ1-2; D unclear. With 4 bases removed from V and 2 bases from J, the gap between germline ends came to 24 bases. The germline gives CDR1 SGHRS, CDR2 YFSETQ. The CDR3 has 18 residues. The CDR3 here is CASSEGNQMVLSNYGYTF. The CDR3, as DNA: TGCGCCAGCAGCGAGGGAAATCAGATGGTCTTATCAAACTATGGCTACACCTTC.

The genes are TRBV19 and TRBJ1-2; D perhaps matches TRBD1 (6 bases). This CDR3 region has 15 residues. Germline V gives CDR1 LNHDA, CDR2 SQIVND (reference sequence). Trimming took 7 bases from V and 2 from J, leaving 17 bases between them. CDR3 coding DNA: TGTGCCAGTACCCCGACAGGCGTCGGCAACTATGGCTACACCTTC. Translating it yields CASTPTGVGNYGYTF. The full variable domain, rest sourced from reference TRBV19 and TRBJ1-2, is DGGITQSPKYLFRKEGQNVTLSCEQNLNHDAMYWYRQDPGQGLRLIYYSQIVNDFQKGDIAEGYSVSREKKESFPLTVTSAQKNPTAFYLCASTPTGVGNYGYTFGSGTRLTVV.

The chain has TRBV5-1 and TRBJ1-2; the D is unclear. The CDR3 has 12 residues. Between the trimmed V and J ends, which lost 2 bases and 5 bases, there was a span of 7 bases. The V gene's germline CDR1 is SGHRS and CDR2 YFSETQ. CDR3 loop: CASSFSDYGYTF. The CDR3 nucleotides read TGCGCCAGCAGCTTCTCAGATTATGGCTACACCTTC.

CDR3 in DNA: TGCGCCAGCAGCTTAAGACAGGTAGTTAACACCGGGGAGCTGTTTTTT. This translates into CASSLRQVVNTGELFF. V is TRBV5-1 and J is TRBJ2-2; a weak D match, TRBD1 (6 bases). In germline, CDR1 is SGHRS, CDR2 YFSETQ. Trimming took 2 bases from V and 2 from J, leaving 13 bases between them. This CDR3 contains 16 residues.

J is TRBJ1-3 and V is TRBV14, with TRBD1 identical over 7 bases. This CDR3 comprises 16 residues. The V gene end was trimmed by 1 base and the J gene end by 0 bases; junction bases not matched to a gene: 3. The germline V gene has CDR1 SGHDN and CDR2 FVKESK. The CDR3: CASSQVGQRSGNTIYF. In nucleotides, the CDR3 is TGTGCCAGCAGCCAAGTGGGACAGCGCTCTGGAAACACCATATATTTT. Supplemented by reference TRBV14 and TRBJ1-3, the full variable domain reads EAGVTQFPSHSVIEKGQTVTLRCDPISGHDNLYWYRRVMGKEIKFLLHFVKESKQDESGMPNNRFLAERTGGTYSTLKVQPAELEDSGVYFCASSQVGQRSGNTIYFGEGSWLTVV.

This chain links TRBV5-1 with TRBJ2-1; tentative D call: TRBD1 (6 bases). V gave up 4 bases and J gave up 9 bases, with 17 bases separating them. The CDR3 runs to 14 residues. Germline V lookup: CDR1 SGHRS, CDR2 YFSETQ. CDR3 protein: CASSVGQRQGEQFF. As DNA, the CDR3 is TGCGCCAGCAGCGTAGGACAGCGGCAAGGTGAGCAGTTCTTC.

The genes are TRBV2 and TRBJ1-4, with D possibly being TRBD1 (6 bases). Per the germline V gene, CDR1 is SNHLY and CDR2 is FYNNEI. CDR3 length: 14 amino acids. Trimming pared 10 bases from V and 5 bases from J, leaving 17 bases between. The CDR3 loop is CATQREGVNEKLFF. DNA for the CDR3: TGTGCCACACAAAGGGAGGGGGTGAATGAAAAACTGTTTTTT.

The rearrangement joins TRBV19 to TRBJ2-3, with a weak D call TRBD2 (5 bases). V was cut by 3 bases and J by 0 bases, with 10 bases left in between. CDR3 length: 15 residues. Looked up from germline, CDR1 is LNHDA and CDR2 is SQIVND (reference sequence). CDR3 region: CASSMGDSSTDTQYF. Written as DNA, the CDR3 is TGTGCCAGTAGTATGGGAGACTCGAGCACAGATACGCAGTATTTT.

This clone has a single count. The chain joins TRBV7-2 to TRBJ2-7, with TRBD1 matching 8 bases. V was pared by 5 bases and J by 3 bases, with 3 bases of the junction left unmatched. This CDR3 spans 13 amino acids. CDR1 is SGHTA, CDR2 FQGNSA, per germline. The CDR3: CASSRDRFYEQYF. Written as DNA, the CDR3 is TGTGCCAGCAGCAGGGACAGGTTCTACGAGCAGTACTTC.

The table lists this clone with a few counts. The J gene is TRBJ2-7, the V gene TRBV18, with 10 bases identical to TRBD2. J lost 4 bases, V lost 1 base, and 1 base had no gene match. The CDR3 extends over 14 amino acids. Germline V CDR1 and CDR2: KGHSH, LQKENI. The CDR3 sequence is CASSPQLAGYEQYF. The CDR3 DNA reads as TGTGCCAGCTCACCACAACTAGCGGGGTACGAGCAGTACTTC.